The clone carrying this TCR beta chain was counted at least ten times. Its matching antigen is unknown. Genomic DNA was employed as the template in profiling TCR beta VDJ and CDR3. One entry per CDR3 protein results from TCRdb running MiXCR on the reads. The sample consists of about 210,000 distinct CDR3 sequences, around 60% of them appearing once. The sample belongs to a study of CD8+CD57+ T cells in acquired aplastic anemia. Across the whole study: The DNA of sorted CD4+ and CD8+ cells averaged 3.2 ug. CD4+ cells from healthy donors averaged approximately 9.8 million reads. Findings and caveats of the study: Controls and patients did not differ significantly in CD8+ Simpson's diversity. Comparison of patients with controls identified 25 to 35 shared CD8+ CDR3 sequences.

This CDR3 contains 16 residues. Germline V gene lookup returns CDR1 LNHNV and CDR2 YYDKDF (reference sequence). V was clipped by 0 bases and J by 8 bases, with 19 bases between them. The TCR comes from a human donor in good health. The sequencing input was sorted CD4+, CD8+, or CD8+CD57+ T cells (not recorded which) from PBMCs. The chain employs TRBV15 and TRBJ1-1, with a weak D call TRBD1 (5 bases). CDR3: CATSRDLGLEGIEAFF. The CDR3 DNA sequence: TGTGCCACCAGCAGAGATTTAGGTCTGGAGGGGATAGAAGCTTTCTTT.